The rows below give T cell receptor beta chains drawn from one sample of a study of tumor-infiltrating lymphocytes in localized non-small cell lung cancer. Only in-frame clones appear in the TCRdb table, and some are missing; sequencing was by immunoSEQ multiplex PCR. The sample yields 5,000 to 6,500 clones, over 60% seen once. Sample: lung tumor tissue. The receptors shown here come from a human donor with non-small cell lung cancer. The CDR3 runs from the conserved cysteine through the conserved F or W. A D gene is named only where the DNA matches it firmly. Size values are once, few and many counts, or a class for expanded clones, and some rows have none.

CDR3: CASSFNGGADEQFF; DNA: TGTGCCAGCAGCTTCAACGGGGGGGCTGATGAGCAGTTCTTC; V: TRBV7-2; D: TRBD2; J: TRBJ2-1; size: .
CDR3: CASSILGGELFF; DNA: TGTGCCAGTAGTATATTGGGCGGGGAGCTGTTTTTT; V: TRBV19; D: .; J: TRBJ2-2; size: .
CDR3: CASSVGDGYTF; DNA: TGTGCCAGCAGTGTAGGAGACGGCTACACCTTC; V: TRBV2; D: .; J: TRBJ1-2; size: few
CDR3: CASSTTGAAEKLFF; DNA: TGTGCCAGCAGTACCACAGGGGCGGCTGAAAAACTGTTTTTT; V: TRBV6-5; D: TRBD1; J: TRBJ1-4; size: few
CDR3: CASSSGQGEQYF; DNA: TGTGCCAGCAGCTCAGGGCAGGGGGAGCAGTACTTC; V: TRBV11-3; D: .; J: TRBJ2-7; size: once
CDR3: CAIGRGLGLTEAFF; DNA: TGTGCCATAGGCAGGGGGCTGGGGCTCACTGAAGCTTTCTTT; V: TRBV10-3; D: TRBD1; J: TRBJ1-1; size: .
CDR3: CASSTGTLNTGELFF; DNA: TGTGCCAGCAGTACCGGGACTTTGAACACCGGGGAGCTGTTTTTT; V: TRBV2; D: .; J: TRBJ2-2; size: .
CDR3: CASSLKYEQYF; DNA: TGTGCCAGCAGTTTAAAGTACGAGCAGTACTTC; V: TRBV28; D: .; J: TRBJ2-7; size: .
CDR3: CATRLAGGNEQFF; DNA: TGTGCCACCCGGCTAGCGGGAGGAAATGAGCAGTTCTTC; V: TRBV30; D: TRBD2; J: TRBJ2-1; size: .
CDR3: CASSYGADYGYTF; DNA: TGTGCCAGCAGTTACGGGGCAGACTATGGCTACACCTTC; V: TRBV6-5; D: .; J: TRBJ1-2; size: once
CDR3: CASSSGTGRTYGYTF; DNA: TGTGCCAGCAGCTCCGGGACAGGGCGAACCTATGGCTACACCTTC; V: TRBV7-9; D: TRBD1; J: TRBJ1-2; size: few
CDR3: CASSLVETQYF; DNA: TGTGCCAGCAGCTTAGTAGAGACCCAGTACTTC; V: TRBV7-8; D: .; J: TRBJ2-5; size: few
CDR3: CATSSSRITGELFF; DNA: TGTGCCACCAGCAGTAGTCGGATTACCGGGGAGCTGTTTTTT; V: TRBV15; D: .; J: TRBJ2-2; size: .
CDR3: CASSFRNYGYTF; DNA: TGTGCCAGCAGTTTTCGTAACTATGGCTACACCTTC; V: TRBV28; D: .; J: TRBJ1-2; size: few
CDR3: CAWGRRNQPQHF; DNA: TGTGCCTGGGGTAGGCGCAATCAGCCCCAGCATTTT; V: TRBV30; D: .; J: TRBJ1-5; size: .
CDR3: CASSSPGPLKNTEAFF; DNA: TGTGCCAGCAGTTCTCCGGGACCACTTAAGAACACTGAAGCTTTCTTT; V: TRBV28; D: .; J: TRBJ1-1; size: .
CDR3: CASSVGTGGSEQFF; DNA: TGTGCCAGCAGCGTCGGGACAGGGGGTAGCGAGCAGTTCTTC; V: TRBV7-7; D: TRBD1; J: TRBJ2-1; size: .
CDR3: CASSVDSAQHF; DNA: TGTGCCAGCAGTGTAGACTCAGCCCAGCATTTT; V: TRBV2; D: .; J: TRBJ1-5; size: few
CDR3: CSVEPAGTKKQYF; DNA: TGCAGCGTTGAACCGGCAGGTACTAAAAAGCAGTACTTC; V: TRBV29-1; D: .; J: TRBJ2-7; size: .
CDR3: CASSEAIGQGNTEAFF; DNA: TGTGCCAGCAGTGAAGCAATAGGACAGGGAAACACTGAAGCTTTCTTT; V: TRBV2; D: TRBD1; J: TRBJ1-1; size: .
CDR3: CASSLGTGSNQPQHF; DNA: TGTGCCAGCAGCTTAGGTACAGGTAGCAATCAGCCCCAGCATTTT; V: TRBV11-2; D: .; J: TRBJ1-5; size: .
CDR3: CAWQEGTAYEQYF; DNA: TGTGCCTGGCAAGAAGGGACAGCCTACGAGCAGTACTTC; V: TRBV30; D: TRBD1; J: TRBJ2-7; size: .
CDR3: CASSEGDKSQETQYF; DNA: TGCGCCAGCAGTGAGGGGGACAAATCCCAAGAGACCCAGTACTTC; V: TRBV10-2; D: .; J: TRBJ2-5; size: .
CDR3: CSAWTGNEQYF; DNA: TGCAGTGCTTGGACAGGGAACGAGCAGTACTTC; V: TRBV20-1; D: TRBD1; J: TRBJ2-7; size: .
CDR3: CAWQSGGYEKLFF; DNA: TGTGCCTGGCAGTCGGGGGGCTATGAAAAACTGTTTTTT; V: TRBV30; D: .; J: TRBJ1-4; size: .
CDR3: CASSGGGREKLFF; DNA: TGTGCCAGCAGTGGGGGGGGCCGTGAAAAACTGTTTTTT; V: TRBV25-1; D: .; J: TRBJ1-4; size: once
CDR3: CASSLETGYQPQHF; DNA: TGCGCCAGCAGCTTAGAAACAGGGTACCAGCCCCAGCATTTT; V: TRBV5-1; D: .; J: TRBJ1-5; size: .
CDR3: CASSVGPGQSSYEQYF; DNA: TGTGCCAGCAGCGTAGGGCCGGGACAGAGCTCCTACGAGCAGTACTTC; V: TRBV9; D: TRBD1; J: TRBJ2-7; size: .
CDR3: CASSKTGGLTDTQYF; DNA: TGTGCCAGCAGTAAAACGGGGGGTCTCACAGATACGCAGTATTTT; V: TRBV7-9; D: TRBD2; J: TRBJ2-3; size: .
CDR3: CASSMGRPSYEQYF; DNA: TGTGCCAGCAGCATGGGCAGGCCCTCCTACGAGCAGTACTTC; V: TRBV6-6; D: .; J: TRBJ2-7; size: .
CDR3: CASSQRGEVGEKLFF; DNA: TGCGCCAGCAGCCAGAGGGGGGAGGTTGGTGAAAAACTGTTTTTT; V: TRBV4-1; D: .; J: TRBJ1-4; size: .
CDR3: CASSAGGRSSYEQYF; DNA: TGTGCCAGCAGCGCCGGGGGTAGGAGCTCCTACGAGCAGTACTTC; V: TRBV9; D: .; J: TRBJ2-7; size: .
CDR3: CASSLATVNTEAFF; DNA: TGTGCCAGTAGCCTCGCGACAGTGAACACTGAAGCTTTCTTT; V: TRBV19; D: .; J: TRBJ1-1; size: few
CDR3: CASSQLAGDRTQYF; DNA: TGTGCCAGCAGCCAACTAGCGGGGGATAGGACCCAGTACTTC; V: TRBV7-9; D: TRBD2; J: TRBJ2-5; size: .
CDR3: CASSSLPATYNEQFF; DNA: TGTGCCAGCAGTTCTCTCCCCGCGACCTACAATGAGCAGTTCTTC; V: TRBV6-5; D: .; J: TRBJ2-1; size: .
CDR3: CASSESLAGTSTDTQYF; DNA: TGCGCCAGCAGTGAGTCGCTAGCGGGGACATCCACAGATACGCAGTATTTT; V: TRBV10-2; D: TRBD2; J: TRBJ2-3; size: once
CDR3: CASSVTGGRHNEQFF; DNA: TGTGCCAGCAGCGTAACAGGGGGGCGTCACAATGAGCAGTTCTTC; V: TRBV5-4; D: TRBD1; J: TRBJ2-1; size: .
CDR3: CASRRAPNTGELFF; DNA: TGTGCCAGCAGAAGGGCCCCGAACACCGGGGAGCTGTTTTTT; V: TRBV6-6; D: .; J: TRBJ2-2; size: .
CDR3: CKRQGYTEAFF; DNA: TGCAAACGACAGGGGTACACTGAAGCTTTCTTT; V: TRBV20-1; D: TRBD1; J: TRBJ1-1; size: few
CDR3: CASSLAGDASNQPQHF; DNA: TGTGCCAGCAGTTTGGCAGGAGACGCTAGCAATCAGCCCCAGCATTTT; V: TRBV28; D: .; J: TRBJ1-5; size: .
CDR3: CASSLQGRGYGYTF; DNA: TGTGCCAGCAGTCTCCAGGGGCGAGGCTATGGCTACACCTTC; V: TRBV27; D: .; J: TRBJ1-2; size: .
CDR3: CAWRKAGSEGTQYF; DNA: TGTGCCTGGAGGAAAGCGGGGTCCGAGGGTACGCAGTATTTT; V: TRBV30; D: TRBD2; J: TRBJ2-3; size: .
CDR3: CASSLDPGRALSKYGYTF; DNA: TGTGCCAGCAGCTTAGATCCGGGCAGGGCTTTATCAAAATATGGCTACACCTTC; V: TRBV7-2; D: .; J: TRBJ1-2; size: .
CDR3: CASSLRSAYSTDTQYF; DNA: TGTGCCAGCAGCTTGAGGTCAGCGTATAGCACAGATACGCAGTATTTT; V: TRBV5-6; D: .; J: TRBJ2-3; size: .
CDR3: CASSSGWEGLDQPQHF; DNA: TGTGCCAGCAGTTCGGGGTGGGAAGGGTTGGATCAGCCCCAGCATTTT; V: TRBV6-5; D: .; J: TRBJ1-5; size: .
CDR3: CASRGGTGAYNEQFF; DNA: TGTGCCAGTAGGGGCGGAACAGGCGCCTACAATGAGCAGTTCTTC; V: TRBV19; D: .; J: TRBJ2-1; size: once
CDR3: CASSRTVGNQPQHF; DNA: TGTGCCAGCAGCCGGACAGTGGGTAATCAGCCCCAGCATTTT; V: TRBV7-6; D: .; J: TRBJ1-5; size: .
CDR3: CASSPRGGRINTGELFF; DNA: TGTGCCAGCTCACCACGTGGGGGCAGGATAAACACCGGGGAGCTGTTTTTT; V: TRBV18; D: .; J: TRBJ2-2; size: .
CDR3: CASGDRARTDTQYF; DNA: TGTGCCAGCGGGGACAGGGCACGCACAGATACGCAGTATTTT; V: TRBV27; D: TRBD1; J: TRBJ2-3; size: .
CDR3: CATRGQQQETQYF; DNA: TGTGCCACCAGGGGACAGCAGCAAGAGACCCAGTACTTC; V: TRBV2; D: TRBD1; J: TRBJ2-5; size: .
CDR3: CASSLDSRDYGYTF; DNA: TGCGCCAGCAGCTTGGACTCAAGAGACTATGGCTACACCTTC; V: TRBV5-1; D: .; J: TRBJ1-2; size: few
CDR3: CASSHGSDQPQHF; DNA: TGTGCCAGCAGCCACGGGAGTGATCAGCCCCAGCATTTT; V: TRBV16; D: .; J: TRBJ1-5; size: .
CDR3: CASSILGLAKNIQYF; DNA: TGTGCCAGTAGTATACTGGGACTAGCCAAAAACATTCAGTACTTC; V: TRBV19; D: .; J: TRBJ2-4; size: .
CDR3: CASSLEPGQGKEKLFF; DNA: TGTGCCAGCAGCTTAGAACCGGGACAGGGAAAGGAAAAACTGTTTTTT; V: TRBV11-2; D: TRBD1; J: TRBJ1-4; size: .
CDR3: CASSTGRTNTGELFF; DNA: TGCGCCAGCAGCACAGGACGGACGAACACCGGGGAGCTGTTTTTT; V: TRBV5-1; D: .; J: TRBJ2-2; size: .
CDR3: CASRLGVGEQFF; DNA: TGTGCCAGCAGGCTGGGGGTAGGTGAGCAGTTCTTC; V: TRBV2; D: .; J: TRBJ2-1; size: .
CDR3: CASSFFGELFF; DNA: TGTGCCAGCAGCTTCTTCGGGGAGCTGTTTTTT; V: TRBV5-8; D: .; J: TRBJ2-2; size: .